Shown below are 4 T cell receptor beta chains from a single sample sequenced in a study of TET2 disruption in CD19-targeted CAR T cells. Assay: immunoSEQ multiplex PCR; the TCRdb copy retains only in-frame clones and omits some. The listing contains more than 25,000 clones. Treatment described: autologous CTL019 cells: CD19 CAR with 4-1BB and CD3 zeta domains. The antigens for these receptors are not known. The material was CD8- CAR+ T cells sorted from cultured blood T cells, obtained for CD19 CAR T cell therapy. Noted subset: CD8-negative CAR-positive T cells from the infusion product. These receptor sequences come from a man aged 70 or older with chronic lymphocytic leukemia.

Regarding this clone: The read ends 3 residues early relative to the CDR3; the germline J gene fills the gap. Other DNA sequences in this sample translate to the same CDR3. The genes are TRBV18 and TRBJ1-2, with 9 positions matching TRBD1. Germline CDR1 KGHSH, CDR2 LQKENI. The length of the CDR3 is 14 residues. The CDR3 bases that were read are TGTGCCAGCTCACCGGGACAGGGAACCTACGAC. Its translation is CASSPGQGTYD. The full CDR3 reads CASSPGQGTYDYTF.

Comment on this clone: The read falls 3 residues short of the CDR3 end, and the missing part is taken from the germline J gene. The chain is built from TRBV7-6 and TRBJ1-1, with TRBD1 as a possible D gene (6 bases). The CDR3 spans 13 residues. The germline gives CDR1 SGHVS, CDR2 FNYEAQ. V lost 6 bases and J 2 bases, leaving 10 bases between the germline ends. The covered CDR3 bases are TGTGCCAGCAGACAGGACAGCAACACTGAA. It yields the protein CASRQDSNTE. The CDR3 in its entirety is CASRQDSNTEAFF.

Partial CDR3 DNA: TGTGCCAGCAGCGGCTCCGGGACTAGTAGCGAG. This gives the protein CASSGSGTSSE. The full CDR3 sequence reads CASSGSGTSSEQYF. This rearrangement joins TRBV9 to TRBJ2-7, with 8 positions matching TRBD2. The CDR3 end lies 3 residues beyond the end of the read and is filled in from the germline J gene. After removal of 3 bases from V and 6 bases from J, the junction contained 8 bases not matched to a gene. This CDR3 comprises 14 residues. The V gene's germline CDR1 is SGDLS and CDR2 YYNGEE.

Concerning this clone itself: The read ends 3 residues before the CDR3 terminus; that terminus is restored from the germline J gene. The chain couples TRBV5-6 to TRBJ2-7, with D maybe TRBD1 (7 bases). CDR1 and CDR2 from the germline V gene are SGHDT and YYEEEE. V lost 2 bases and J 5 bases, leaving 17 bases between the germline ends. The CDR3 loop spans 15 amino acids. CDR3 region: CASSLAWQGGHEQYF. The part of the CDR3 DNA that was read is TGTGCCAGCAGCTTAGCGTGGCAGGGGGGCCACGAG.